This T cell receptor (beta chain) comes out of a study of T-cell reconstitution after alpha-beta-depleted transplantation in children. Overall study findings and caveats: In some patients, recipient T cells and intrathymic progenitors surviving conditioning explained high day-60 diversity. After transplant, at about two months, alpha-beta T cells were reportedly derived from several hundred expanded graft clones. Most T-cell counts and diversity one year after the transplant came from T cells that were newly produced.

TCRbeta library preparation incorporated unique molecular identifiers. TCRdb redid the calling of the PCR reads with MiXCR, one entry per CDR3 protein. This repertoire shows hundreds of thousands of distinct CDR3 sequences, 10% to 15% found once; its top ten account for 2.2%. This clonotype has just a few counts. Its antigen is undetermined. V was pared by 0 bases and J by 12 bases, with 13 bases between. CDR1 SGDLS and CDR2 YYNGEE come from the germline V gene. The CDR3 has 13 residues. The rearrangement uses TRBV9 and TRBJ2-1, with D uncertain. Here the sequenced sample was PBMCs, mostly from graft donor cells, taken 360 days after TCRalphabeta/CD19-depleted stem cell transplant. This clonotype was obtained from a male patient between 10 and 17 years old who had a stem cell transplant for acute myeloid leukemia, so the T cells may come from the graft donor. This chain's CDR3 is CASSVATMGVQFF. Written as DNA, the CDR3 is TGTGCCAGCAGCGTAGCCACCATGGGCGTGCAGTTCTTC.